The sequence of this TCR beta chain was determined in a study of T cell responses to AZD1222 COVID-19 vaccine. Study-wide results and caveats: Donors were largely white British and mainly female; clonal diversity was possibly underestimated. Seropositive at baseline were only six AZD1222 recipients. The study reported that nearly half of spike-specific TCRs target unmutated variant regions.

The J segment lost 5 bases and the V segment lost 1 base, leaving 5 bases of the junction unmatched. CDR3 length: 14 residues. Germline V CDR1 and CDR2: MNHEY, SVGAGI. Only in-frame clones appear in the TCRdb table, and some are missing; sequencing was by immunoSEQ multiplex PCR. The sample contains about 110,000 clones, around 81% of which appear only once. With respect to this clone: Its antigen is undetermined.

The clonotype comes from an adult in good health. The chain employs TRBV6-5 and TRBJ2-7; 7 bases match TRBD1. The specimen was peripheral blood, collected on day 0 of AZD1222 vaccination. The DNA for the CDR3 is TGTGCCAGCAGTTACTGGCAGGGGGTCCACGAGCAGTACTTC. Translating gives CASSYWQGVHEQYF.